This T cell receptor beta chain came from a study of blood T cell repertoires in COVID-19. CDR1 SNHLY and CDR2 FYNNEI come from the germline V gene. The CDR3 is 11 residues long. TCRdb's copy holds only in-frame clones and misses some; the assay was immunoSEQ multiplex PCR. The sample includes around 150,000 clones, about 80% of them seen just once. The sequence came from an elderly woman with acute or convalescent COVID-19. The sequenced sample was peripheral blood. The chain combines TRBV2 with TRBJ1-4; D uncertain. As DNA, the CDR3 is TGTGTTTCTACGGGGTTTGAAAAACTGTTTTTT. Translated, it gives CVSTGFEKLFF.